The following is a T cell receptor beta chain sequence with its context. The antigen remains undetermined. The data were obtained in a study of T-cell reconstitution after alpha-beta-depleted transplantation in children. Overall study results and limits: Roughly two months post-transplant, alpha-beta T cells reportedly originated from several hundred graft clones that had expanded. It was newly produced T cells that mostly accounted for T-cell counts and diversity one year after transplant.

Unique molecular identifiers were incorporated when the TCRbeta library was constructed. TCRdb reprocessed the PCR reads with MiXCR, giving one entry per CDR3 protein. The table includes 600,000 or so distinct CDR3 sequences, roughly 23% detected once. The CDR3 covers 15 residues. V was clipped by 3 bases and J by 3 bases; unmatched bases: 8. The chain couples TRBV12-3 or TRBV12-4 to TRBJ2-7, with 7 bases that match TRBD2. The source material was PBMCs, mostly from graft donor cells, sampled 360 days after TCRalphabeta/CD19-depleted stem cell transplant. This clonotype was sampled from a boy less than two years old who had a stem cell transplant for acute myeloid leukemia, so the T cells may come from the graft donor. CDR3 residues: CASSLGGFTFYEQYF. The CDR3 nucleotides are TGTGCCAGCAGTTTGGGGGGGTTTACTTTCTACGAGCAGTACTTC.